The rows below give T cell receptor beta chains drawn from one sample of a study of cytomegalovirus exposure and HLA in healthy donors. Libraries were prepared by immunoSEQ multiplex PCR; TCRdb keeps only in-frame clonotypes and omits some of them. The sample records tens of thousands of clones, roughly nine tenths being singletons. Sequenced input: PBMCs. These receptors were collected from a young woman in good health and CMV-seronegative. CDR3s include the opening cysteine and the closing phenylalanine or tryptophan. The D gene is left open where the match is weak. Expanded clones get a size class; other rows say once, few or many, or leave the size out.

- | TRBJ2-3 | TRBV19 | - | CASTAGVNTDTQYF | TGTGCCAGTACCGCCGGGGTTAACACAGATACGCAGTATTTT
- | TRBJ2-3 | TRBV28 | - | CASSEGGRTDTQYF | TGTGCCAGCAGTGAGGGTGGCCGCACAGATACGCAGTATTTT
TRBD2 | TRBJ2-1 | TRBV7-8 | once | CASSFPTSARYNEQFF | TGTGCCAGCAGCTTCCCGACTAGCGCGAGATACAATGAGCAGTTCTTC
- | TRBJ1-2 | TRBV28 | - | CASSLLEVVGAYGYTF | TGTGCCAGCAGTTTATTGGAGGTGGTCGGTGCCTATGGCTACACCTTC
TRBD2 | TRBJ2-4 | TRBV7-2 | - | CASSYSSGGRNIQYF | TGTGCCAGCAGCTACTCCTCGGGGGGGAGGAACATTCAGTACTTC
TRBD2 | TRBJ2-3 | TRBV27 | once | CASSSGLAGADTQYF | TGTGCCAGCAGTTCTGGCCTAGCGGGGGCAGATACGCAGTATTTT
- | TRBJ1-2 | TRBV7-8 | - | CASSFFGDNGYTF | TGTGCCAGCAGCTTTTTCGGGGATAATGGCTACACCTTC
TRBD1 | TRBJ2-7 | TRBV10-3 | once | CAISPDRVIDEQYF | TGTGCCATCAGTCCCGACAGGGTGATCGACGAGCAGTACTTC
TRBD2 | TRBJ2-1 | TRBV2 | - | CASRFSGSSYNEQFF | TGTGCCAGCAGATTTAGCGGGAGTTCCTACAATGAGCAGTTCTTC
TRBD2 | TRBJ2-1 | TRBV18 | - | CASSPPSGAGGGNEQFF | TGTGCCAGCTCACCACCGTCTGGTGCGGGAGGGGGTAATGAGCAGTTCTTC
- | TRBJ1-1 | TRBV28 | - | CASSIIQGNTEAFF | TGTGCCAGCAGTATCATACAGGGGAACACTGAAGCTTTCTTT
- | TRBJ1-4 | TRBV28 | - | CASGLAGVDEKLFF | TGTGCCAGCGGATTAGCGGGGGTGGATGAAAAACTGTTTTTT
- | TRBJ2-5 | TRBV20-1 | - | CSATTQETQYF | TGCAGTGCTACTACCCAAGAGACCCAGTACTTC
TRBD1 | TRBJ1-1 | TRBV5-1 | - | CASSVGQGAVEAFF | TGCGCCAGCAGCGTAGGACAGGGAGCGGTTGAAGCTTTCTTT
- | TRBJ1-1 | TRBV28 | once | CASSQGVQRYTEAFF | TGTGCCAGCTCTCAAGGGGTACAACGATACACTGAAGCTTTCTTT
TRBD2 | TRBJ2-1 | TRBV19 | - | CASSIIAGVRNLDEQFF | TGTGCCAGTAGTATTATAGCGGGAGTAAGAAATTTGGATGAGCAGTTCTTC
- | TRBJ1-4 | TRBV6-5 | - | CASTNFPSTNEKLFF | TGTGCCAGCACCAATTTCCCATCAACTAATGAAAAACTGTTTTTT
TRBD1 | TRBJ1-5 | TRBV6-5 | - | CASSPGGAGNQPQHF | TGTGCCAGCAGTCCAGGGGGCGCGGGCAATCAGCCCCAGCATTTT
- | TRBJ2-2 | TRBV18 | - | CASSRGDNTGELFF | TGTGCCAGCTCACGCGGGGACAACACCGGGGAGCTGTTTTTT
TRBD2 | TRBJ2-1 | TRBV28 | once | CASSLGTSGGYNEQFF | TGTGCCAGCAGTCTAGGGACTAGCGGGGGTTACAATGAGCAGTTCTTC
- | TRBJ2-5 | TRBV2 | - | CASRAQVETQYF | TGTGCCAGCAGAGCCCAGGTAGAGACCCAGTACTTC
TRBD1 | TRBJ2-2 | TRBV6-6 | - | CAGSTGDGELFF | TGTGCCGGCTCGACAGGGGACGGGGAGCTGTTTTTT
TRBD2 | TRBJ2-2 | TRBV5-8 | - | CASSFPLAGVDTGELFF | TGTGCCAGCAGCTTCCCACTAGCGGGGGTAGACACCGGGGAGCTGTTTTTT
TRBD1 | TRBJ2-5 | TRBV5-1 | - | CASSLVQQGAVETQYF | TGCGCCAGCAGCTTGGTCCAGCAGGGGGCTGTGGAGACCCAGTACTTC
- | TRBJ1-4 | TRBV18 | - | CASSPGGSNEKLFF | TGTGCCAGCTCACCCGGGGGAAGTAATGAAAAACTGTTTTTT
TRBD2 | TRBJ2-5 | TRBV28 | - | CASSLERGGFPETQYF | TGTGCCAGCAGTTTAGAGCGGGGGGGCTTCCCTGAGACCCAGTACTTC
TRBD1 | TRBJ2-7 | TRBV28 | - | CASSDPGTGAYEQYF | TGTGCCAGCAGTGACCCCGGGACAGGGGCGTACGAGCAGTACTTC
- | TRBJ2-7 | TRBV7-2 | - | CASSLASGDYEQYF | TGTGCCAGCAGCTTAGCTTCGGGGGACTACGAGCAGTACTTC
TRBD1 | TRBJ1-2 | TRBV10-1 | many | CASSEHPGQGGGYTF | TGCGCCAGCAGTGAGCACCCGGGACAGGGTGGTGGCTACACCTTC
TRBD2 | TRBJ2-3 | TRBV5-1 | - | CASSTGLGGDTQYF | TGCGCCAGCAGCACGGGACTAGGGGGAGATACGCAGTATTTT
- | TRBJ2-5 | TRBV10-3 | - | CAISEPWREETQYF | TGTGCCATCAGTGAGCCGTGGAGAGAAGAGACCCAGTACTTC
TRBD1 | TRBJ1-1 | TRBV18 | - | CASSEQGTEAFF | TGTGCCAGCTCAGAACAGGGGACTGAAGCTTTCTTT
- | TRBJ1-1 | TRBV19 | - | CASSIFLGANTEAFF | TGTGCCAGTAGTATTTTCCTGGGGGCGAACACTGAAGCTTTCTTT
- | TRBJ2-7 | TRBV7-6 | - | CASSLAPLETSSYEQYF | TGTGCCAGCAGCTTAGCGCCGTTGGAGACGAGCTCCTACGAGCAGTACTTC
- | TRBJ1-2 | TRBV5-6 | - | CASRRWRYGYTF | TGTGCCAGCAGGAGGTGGAGATATGGCTACACCTTC
TRBD1 | TRBJ2-5 | TRBV28 | once | CASSGDRGRGETQYF | TGTGCCAGCAGCGGAGACAGGGGTCGAGGAGAGACCCAGTACTTC
- | TRBJ1-1 | TRBV30 | - | CAWSGQAPEAFF | TGTGCCTGGAGTGGACAGGCCCCTGAAGCTTTCTTT
TRBD1 | TRBJ2-1 | TRBV2 | - | CASSEAYRGAYNEQFF | TGTGCCAGCAGTGAAGCCTACAGGGGGGCCTACAATGAGCAGTTCTTC
TRBD2 | TRBJ2-7 | TRBV7-2 | - | CASSQEGRGGYEQYF | TGTGCCAGCAGCCAAGAGGGGCGCGGGGGATACGAGCAGTACTTC
- | TRBJ2-5 | TRBV30 | - | CAWSVLPETQYF | TGTGCCTGGAGTGTTCTCCCGGAGACCCAGTACTTC
TRBD1 | TRBJ1-1 | TRBV11-2 | - | CASSLDRQGARGTEAFF | TGTGCCAGCAGCTTAGATCGCCAGGGGGCGCGGGGCACTGAAGCTTTCTTT
TRBD1 | TRBJ1-5 | TRBV28 | - | CASSEQGPRVPQHF | TGTGCCAGCAGTGAACAGGGGCCGAGGGTGCCCCAGCATTTT